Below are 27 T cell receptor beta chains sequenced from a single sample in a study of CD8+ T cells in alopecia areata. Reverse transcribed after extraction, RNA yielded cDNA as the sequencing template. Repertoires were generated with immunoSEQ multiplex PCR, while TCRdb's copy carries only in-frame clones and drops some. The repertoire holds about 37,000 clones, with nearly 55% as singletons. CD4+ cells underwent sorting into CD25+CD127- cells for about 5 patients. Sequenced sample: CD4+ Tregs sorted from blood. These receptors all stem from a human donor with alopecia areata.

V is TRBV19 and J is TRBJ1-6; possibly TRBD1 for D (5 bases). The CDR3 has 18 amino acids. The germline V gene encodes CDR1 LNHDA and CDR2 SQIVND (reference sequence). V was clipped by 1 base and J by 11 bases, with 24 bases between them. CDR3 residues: CASSIVGGRGPRTAPLHF. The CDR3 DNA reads TGTGCCAGTAGTATAGTCGGGGGACGGGGTCCTCGGACGGCACCCCTCCACTTT.

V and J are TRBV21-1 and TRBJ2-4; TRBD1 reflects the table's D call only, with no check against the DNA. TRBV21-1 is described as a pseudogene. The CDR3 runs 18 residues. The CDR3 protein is CASSKRGTLRVGKNIQYF. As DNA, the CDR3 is TGTGCCAGCAGCAAAAGGGGGACACTAAGAGTCGGCAAAAACATTCAGTACTTC.

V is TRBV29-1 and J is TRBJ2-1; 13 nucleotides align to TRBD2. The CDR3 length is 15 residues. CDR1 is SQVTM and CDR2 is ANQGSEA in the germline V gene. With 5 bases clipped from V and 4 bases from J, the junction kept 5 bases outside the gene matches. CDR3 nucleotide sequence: TGCAGCGTTCCGAAGGGACTAGCGGGATACAATGAGCAGTTCTTC. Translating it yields CSVPKGLAGYNEQFF.

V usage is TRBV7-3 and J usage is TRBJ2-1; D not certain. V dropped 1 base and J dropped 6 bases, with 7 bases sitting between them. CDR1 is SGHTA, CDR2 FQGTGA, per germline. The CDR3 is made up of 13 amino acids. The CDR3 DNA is TGTGCCAGCAGCTTAATTGGAAGCAATGAGCAGTTCTTC. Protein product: CASSLIGSNEQFF.

CDR3 sequence (DNA): TGTGCCAGCAGTTCAGGACTAGCGGGGGAGTATTTT. This codes for CASSSGLAGEYF. V is TRBV27 and J is TRBJ2-3; 13 nucleotides align to TRBD2. J was trimmed by 13 bases and V by 4 bases; bases with no gene match: 2. CDR3 size: 12 residues. Germline V lookup: CDR1 MNHEY, CDR2 SMNVEV (reference sequence).

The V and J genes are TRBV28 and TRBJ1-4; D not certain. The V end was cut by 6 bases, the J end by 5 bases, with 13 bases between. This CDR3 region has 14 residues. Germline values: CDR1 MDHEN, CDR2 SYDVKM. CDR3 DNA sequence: TGTGCCAGCAGAACGGAAGTCCAAAATGAAAAACTGTTTTTT. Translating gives CASRTEVQNEKLFF.

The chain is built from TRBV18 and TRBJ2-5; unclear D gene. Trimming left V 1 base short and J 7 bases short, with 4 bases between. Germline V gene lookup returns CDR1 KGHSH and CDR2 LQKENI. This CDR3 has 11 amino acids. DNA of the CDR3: TGTGCCAGCTCACCACGTGGGACCCAGTACTTC. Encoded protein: CASSPRGTQYF.

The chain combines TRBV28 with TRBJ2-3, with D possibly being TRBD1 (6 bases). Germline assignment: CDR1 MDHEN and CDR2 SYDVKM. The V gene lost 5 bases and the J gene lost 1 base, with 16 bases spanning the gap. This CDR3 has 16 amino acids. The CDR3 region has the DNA TGTGCCAGCAGTACCACAGGGATCGTAGGCACAGATACGCAGTATTTT. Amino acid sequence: CASSTTGIVGTDTQYF.

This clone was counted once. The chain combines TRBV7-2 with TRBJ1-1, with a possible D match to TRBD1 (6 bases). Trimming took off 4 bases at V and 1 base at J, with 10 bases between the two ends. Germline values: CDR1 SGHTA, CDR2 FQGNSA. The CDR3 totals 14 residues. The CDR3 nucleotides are TGTGCCAGCAGCTACGGGACATGGAACACTGAAGCTTTCTTT. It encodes CASSYGTWNTEAFF.

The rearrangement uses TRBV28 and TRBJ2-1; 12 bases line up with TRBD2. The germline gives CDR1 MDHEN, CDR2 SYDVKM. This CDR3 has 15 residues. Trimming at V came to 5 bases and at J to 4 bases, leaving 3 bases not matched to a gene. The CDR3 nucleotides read TGTGCCAGCAGTCCTAGCGGGAGGGGTTACAATGAGCAGTTCTTC. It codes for CASSPSGRGYNEQFF.

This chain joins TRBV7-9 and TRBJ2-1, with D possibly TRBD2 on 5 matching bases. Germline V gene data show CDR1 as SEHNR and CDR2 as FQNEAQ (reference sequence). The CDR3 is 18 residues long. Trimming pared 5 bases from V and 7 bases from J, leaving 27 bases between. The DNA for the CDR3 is TGTGCCAGCAGCACCCCCCGAGGAGGAAAATTAAGTGGGAATGAGCAGTTCTTC. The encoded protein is CASSTPRGGKLSGNEQFF.

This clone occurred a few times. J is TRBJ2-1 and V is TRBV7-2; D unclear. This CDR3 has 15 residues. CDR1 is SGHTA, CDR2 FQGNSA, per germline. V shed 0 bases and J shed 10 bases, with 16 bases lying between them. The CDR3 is CASSLASGLAPEQFF. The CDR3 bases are TGTGCCAGCAGCTTAGCCTCTGGGTTGGCGCCGGAGCAGTTCTTC. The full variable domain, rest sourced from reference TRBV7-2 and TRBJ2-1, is GAGVSQSPSNKVTEKGKDVELRCDPISGHTALYWYRQSLGQGLEFLIYFQGNSAPDKSGLPSDRFSAERTGGSVSTLTIQRTQQEDSAVYLCASSLASGLAPEQFFGPGTRLTVL.

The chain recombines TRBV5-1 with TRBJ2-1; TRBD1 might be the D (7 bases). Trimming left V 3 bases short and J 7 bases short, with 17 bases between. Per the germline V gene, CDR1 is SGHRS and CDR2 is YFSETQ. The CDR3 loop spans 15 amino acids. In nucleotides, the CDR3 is TGCGCCAGCAGCTCCCCCGACAGGGCGGGGAATGAGCAGTTCTTC. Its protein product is CASSSPDRAGNEQFF.

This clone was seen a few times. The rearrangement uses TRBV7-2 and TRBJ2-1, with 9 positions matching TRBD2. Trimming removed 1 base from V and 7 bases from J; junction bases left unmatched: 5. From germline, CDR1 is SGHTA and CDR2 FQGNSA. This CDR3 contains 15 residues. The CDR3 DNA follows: TGTGCCAGCAGCTTAGGAGGACTAGCGAGGAATGAGCAGTTCTTC. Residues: CASSLGGLARNEQFF.

The CDR3 loop is CASAVRGWGLDTQYF. The CDR3 DNA follows: TGTGCCAGTGCCGTGAGAGGTTGGGGGCTAGATACGCAGTATTTT. V and J are TRBV4-2 and TRBJ2-3, with a possible D match to TRBD1 (6 bases). The V end lost 9 bases, the J end lost 5 bases, and 21 bases lay between the germline ends. From germline, CDR1 is LGHNA and CDR2 YNFKEQ. The CDR3 has 15 residues.

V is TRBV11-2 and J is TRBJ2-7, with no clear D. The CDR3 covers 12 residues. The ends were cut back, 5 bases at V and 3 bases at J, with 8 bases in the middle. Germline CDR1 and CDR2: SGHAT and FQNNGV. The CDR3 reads CASSLRIYEQYF. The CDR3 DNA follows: TGTGCCAGCAGCCTCCGGATCTACGAGCAGTACTTC.

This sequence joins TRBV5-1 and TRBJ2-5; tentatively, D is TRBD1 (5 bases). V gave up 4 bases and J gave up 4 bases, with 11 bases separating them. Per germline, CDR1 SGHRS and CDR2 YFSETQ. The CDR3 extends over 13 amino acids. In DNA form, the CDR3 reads TGCGCCAGCAGCGGACACCCTCGAGAGACCCAGTACTTC. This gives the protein CASSGHPRETQYF.

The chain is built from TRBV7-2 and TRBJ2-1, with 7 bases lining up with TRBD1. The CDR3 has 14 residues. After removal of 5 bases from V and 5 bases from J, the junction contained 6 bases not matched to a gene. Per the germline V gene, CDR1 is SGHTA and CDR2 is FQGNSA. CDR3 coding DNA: TGTGCCAGCAGCGGCAGACAGGGACACAATGAGCAGTTCTTC. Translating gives CASSGRQGHNEQFF.

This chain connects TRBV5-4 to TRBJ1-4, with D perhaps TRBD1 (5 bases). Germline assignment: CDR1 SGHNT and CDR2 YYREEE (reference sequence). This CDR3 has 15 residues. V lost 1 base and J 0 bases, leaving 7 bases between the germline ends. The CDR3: CASSLLGATNEKLFF. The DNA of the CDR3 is TGTGCCAGCAGCTTGTTGGGGGCAACTAATGAAAAACTGTTTTTT.

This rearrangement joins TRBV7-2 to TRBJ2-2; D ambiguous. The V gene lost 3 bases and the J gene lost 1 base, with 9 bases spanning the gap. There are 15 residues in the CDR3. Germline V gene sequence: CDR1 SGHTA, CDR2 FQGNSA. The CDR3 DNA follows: TGTGCCAGCAGCTTTTTCGCCGAGAACACCGGGGAGCTGTTTTTT. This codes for CASSFFAENTGELFF.

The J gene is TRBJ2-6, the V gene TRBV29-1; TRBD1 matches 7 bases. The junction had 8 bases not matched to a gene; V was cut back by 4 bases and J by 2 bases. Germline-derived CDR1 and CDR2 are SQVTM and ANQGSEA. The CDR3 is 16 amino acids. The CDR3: CSVVDREMAGANVLTF. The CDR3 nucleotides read TGCAGCGTTGTCGACAGGGAAATGGCTGGGGCCAACGTCCTGACTTTC.

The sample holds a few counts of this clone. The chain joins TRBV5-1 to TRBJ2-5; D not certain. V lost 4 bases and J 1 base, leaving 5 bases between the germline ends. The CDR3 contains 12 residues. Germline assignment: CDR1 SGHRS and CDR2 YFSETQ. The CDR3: CASSLTQETQYF. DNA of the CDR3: TGCGCCAGCAGCCTGACCCAAGAGACCCAGTACTTC.

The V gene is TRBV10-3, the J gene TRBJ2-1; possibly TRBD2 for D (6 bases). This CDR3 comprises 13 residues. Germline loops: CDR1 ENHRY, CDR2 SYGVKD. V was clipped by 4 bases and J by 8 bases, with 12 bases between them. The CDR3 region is CAISVSSGYEQFF. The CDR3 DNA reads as TGTGCCATCAGTGTTAGTAGCGGCTATGAGCAGTTCTTC.

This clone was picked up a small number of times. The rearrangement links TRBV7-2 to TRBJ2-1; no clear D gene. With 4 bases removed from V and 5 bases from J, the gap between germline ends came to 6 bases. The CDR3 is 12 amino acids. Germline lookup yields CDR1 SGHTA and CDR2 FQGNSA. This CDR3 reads CASSWINNEQFF. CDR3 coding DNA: TGTGCCAGCAGCTGGATCAACAATGAGCAGTTCTTC.

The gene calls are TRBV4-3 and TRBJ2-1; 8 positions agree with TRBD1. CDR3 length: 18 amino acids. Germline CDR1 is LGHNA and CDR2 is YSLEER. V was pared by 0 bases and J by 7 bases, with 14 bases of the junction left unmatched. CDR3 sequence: CASSQDWGVGQAYNEQFF. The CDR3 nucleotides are TGCGCCAGCAGCCAAGATTGGGGGGTGGGACAGGCGTATAATGAGCAGTTCTTC.

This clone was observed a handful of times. The CDR3 spells CASRDRGRGYEQYF. DNA for the CDR3: TGTGCCAGCAGGGATCGGGGCAGGGGCTACGAGCAGTACTTC. The chain couples TRBV28 to TRBJ2-7, with TRBD1 as a possible D gene (6 bases). Per germline, CDR1 MDHEN and CDR2 SYDVKM. The CDR3 runs 14 residues. The V and J ends lost 6 bases and 3 bases respectively, with 15 bases between them.

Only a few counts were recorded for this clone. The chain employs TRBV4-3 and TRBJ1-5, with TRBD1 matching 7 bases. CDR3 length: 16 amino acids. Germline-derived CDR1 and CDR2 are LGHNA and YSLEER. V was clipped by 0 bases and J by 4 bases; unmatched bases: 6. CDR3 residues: CASSQEHGQVNQPQHF. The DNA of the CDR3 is TGCGCCAGCAGCCAAGAACATGGACAGGTGAATCAGCCCCAGCATTTT.